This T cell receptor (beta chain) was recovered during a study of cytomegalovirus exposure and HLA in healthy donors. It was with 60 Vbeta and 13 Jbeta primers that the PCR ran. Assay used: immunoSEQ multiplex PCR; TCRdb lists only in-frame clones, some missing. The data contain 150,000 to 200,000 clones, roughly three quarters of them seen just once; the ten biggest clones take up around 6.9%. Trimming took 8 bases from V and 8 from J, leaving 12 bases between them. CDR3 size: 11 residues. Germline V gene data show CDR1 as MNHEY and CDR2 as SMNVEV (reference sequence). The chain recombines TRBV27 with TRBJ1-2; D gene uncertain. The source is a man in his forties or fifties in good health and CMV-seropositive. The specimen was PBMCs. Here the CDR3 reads CASSGRMGYTF. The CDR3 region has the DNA TGTGCCAGCTCTGGTAGAATGGGCTACACCTTC.